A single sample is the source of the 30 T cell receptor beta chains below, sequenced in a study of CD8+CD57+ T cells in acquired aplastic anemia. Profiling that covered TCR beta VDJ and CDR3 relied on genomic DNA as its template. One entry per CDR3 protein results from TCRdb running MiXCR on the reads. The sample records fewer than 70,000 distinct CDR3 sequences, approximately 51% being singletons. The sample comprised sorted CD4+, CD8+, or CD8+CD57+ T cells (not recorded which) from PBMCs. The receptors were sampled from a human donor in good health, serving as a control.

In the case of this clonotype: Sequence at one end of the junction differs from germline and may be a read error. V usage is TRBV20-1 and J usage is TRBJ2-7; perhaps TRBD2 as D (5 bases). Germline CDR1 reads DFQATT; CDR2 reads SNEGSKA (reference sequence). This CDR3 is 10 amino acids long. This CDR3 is CSADPEARNF. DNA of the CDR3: TGCAGTGCTGACCCGGAGGCACGAAACTTC.

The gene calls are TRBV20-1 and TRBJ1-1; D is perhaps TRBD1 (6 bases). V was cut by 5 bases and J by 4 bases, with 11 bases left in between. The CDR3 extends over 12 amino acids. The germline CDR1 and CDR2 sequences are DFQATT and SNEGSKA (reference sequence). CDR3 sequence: CSAPKQGTEAFF. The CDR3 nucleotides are TGCAGTGCTCCTAAACAGGGCACTGAAGCTTTCTTT.

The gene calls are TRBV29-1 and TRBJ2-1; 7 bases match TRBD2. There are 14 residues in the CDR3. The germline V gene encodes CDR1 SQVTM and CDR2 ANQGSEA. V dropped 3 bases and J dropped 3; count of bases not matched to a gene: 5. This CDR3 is CSVERTSIYNEQFF. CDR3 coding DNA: TGCAGCGTTGAGCGGACTAGTATCTACAATGAGCAGTTCTTC.

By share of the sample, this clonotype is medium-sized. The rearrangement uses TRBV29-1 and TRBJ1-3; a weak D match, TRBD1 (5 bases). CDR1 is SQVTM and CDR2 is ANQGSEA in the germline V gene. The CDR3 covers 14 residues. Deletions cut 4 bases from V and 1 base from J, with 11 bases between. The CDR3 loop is CSVVQDTSGNTIYF. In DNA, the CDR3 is TGCAGCGTTGTACAGGATACTTCTGGAAACACCATATATTTT. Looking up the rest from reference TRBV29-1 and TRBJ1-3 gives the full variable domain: SAVISQKPSRDICQRGTSLTIQCQVDSQVTMMFWYRQQPGQSLTLIATANQGSEATYESGFVIDKFPISRPNLTFSTLTVSNMSPEDSSIYLCSVVQDTSGNTIYFGEGSWLTVV.

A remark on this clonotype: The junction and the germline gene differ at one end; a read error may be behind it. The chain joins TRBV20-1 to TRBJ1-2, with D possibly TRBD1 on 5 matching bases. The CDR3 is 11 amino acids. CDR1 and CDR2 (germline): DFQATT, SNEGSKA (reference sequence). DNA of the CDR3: TGCAGTGCTGGGGGTAACGATGGCTACACCTTC. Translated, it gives CSAGGNDGYTF.

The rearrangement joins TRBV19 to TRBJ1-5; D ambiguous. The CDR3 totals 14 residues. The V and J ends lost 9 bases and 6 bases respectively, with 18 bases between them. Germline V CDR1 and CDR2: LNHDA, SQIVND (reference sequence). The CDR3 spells CASRRDKGRQPQHF. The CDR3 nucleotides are TGTGCCAGCAGAAGAGATAAAGGTCGTCAGCCCCAGCATTTT.

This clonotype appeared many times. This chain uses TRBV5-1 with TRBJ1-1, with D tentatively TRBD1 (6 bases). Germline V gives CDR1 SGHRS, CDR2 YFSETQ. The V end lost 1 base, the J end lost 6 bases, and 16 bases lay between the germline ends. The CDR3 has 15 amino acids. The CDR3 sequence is CASSLTGKGPPEAFF. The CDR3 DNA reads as TGCGCCAGCAGCTTGACAGGGAAGGGCCCCCCTGAAGCTTTCTTT.

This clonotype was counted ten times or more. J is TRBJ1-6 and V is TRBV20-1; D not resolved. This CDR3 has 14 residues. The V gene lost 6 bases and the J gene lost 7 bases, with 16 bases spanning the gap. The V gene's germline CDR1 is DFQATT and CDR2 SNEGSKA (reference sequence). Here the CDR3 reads CSAGGYNENSPLHF. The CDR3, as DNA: TGCAGTGCGGGAGGGTACAATGAGAATTCACCCCTCCACTTT.

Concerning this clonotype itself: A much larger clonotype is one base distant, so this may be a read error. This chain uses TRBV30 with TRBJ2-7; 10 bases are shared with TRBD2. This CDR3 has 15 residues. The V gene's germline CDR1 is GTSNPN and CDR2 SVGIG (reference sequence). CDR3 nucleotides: TGTGCCTGGAGTGTAGGACTAGCGGTTACCTACGAGCAGCACTTC. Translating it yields CAWSVGLAVTYEQHF.

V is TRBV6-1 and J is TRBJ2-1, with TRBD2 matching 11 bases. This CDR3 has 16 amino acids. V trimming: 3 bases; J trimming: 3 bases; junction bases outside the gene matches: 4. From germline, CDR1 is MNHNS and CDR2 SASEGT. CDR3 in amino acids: CASSETSGAHYNEQFF. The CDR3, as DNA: TGTGCCAGCAGTGAGACTAGCGGGGCACACTACAATGAGCAGTTCTTC.

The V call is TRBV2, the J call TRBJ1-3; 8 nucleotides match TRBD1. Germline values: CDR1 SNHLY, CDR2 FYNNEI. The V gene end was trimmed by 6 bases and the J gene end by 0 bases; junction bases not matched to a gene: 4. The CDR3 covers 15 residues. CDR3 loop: CASRDRATSGNTIYF. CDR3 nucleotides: TGTGCCAGCAGGGACAGGGCCACCTCTGGAAACACCATATATTTT.

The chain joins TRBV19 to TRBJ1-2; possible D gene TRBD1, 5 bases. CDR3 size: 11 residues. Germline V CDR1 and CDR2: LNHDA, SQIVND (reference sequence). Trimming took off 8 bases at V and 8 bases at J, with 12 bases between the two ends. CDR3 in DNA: TGTGCCAGTTCGGAGGGGATCGGCTACACCTTC. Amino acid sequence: CASSEGIGYTF.

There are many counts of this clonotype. CDR3 DNA: TGCGCCAGCAGCTGGAGACTAGCGGGATACGAGCAGTACTTC. Translated: CASSWRLAGYEQYF. The chain uses TRBV5-1 and TRBJ2-7, with 11 bases aligning to TRBD2. V was clipped by 3 bases and J by 4 bases; unmatched bases: 3. The V gene's germline CDR1 is SGHRS and CDR2 YFSETQ. The CDR3 spans 14 residues.

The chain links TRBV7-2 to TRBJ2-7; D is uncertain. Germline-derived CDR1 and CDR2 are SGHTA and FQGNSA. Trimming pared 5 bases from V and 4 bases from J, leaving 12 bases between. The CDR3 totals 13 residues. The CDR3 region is CASSPSTFYEQYF. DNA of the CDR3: TGTGCCAGCAGCCCTTCGACCTTTTACGAGCAGTACTTC.

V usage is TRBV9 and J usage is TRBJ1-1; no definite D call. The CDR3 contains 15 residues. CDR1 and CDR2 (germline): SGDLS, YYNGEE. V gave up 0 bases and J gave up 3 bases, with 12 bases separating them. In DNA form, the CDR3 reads TGTGCCAGCAGCGTAGGACCCGACATTTACACTGAAGCTTTCTTT. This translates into CASSVGPDIYTEAFF.

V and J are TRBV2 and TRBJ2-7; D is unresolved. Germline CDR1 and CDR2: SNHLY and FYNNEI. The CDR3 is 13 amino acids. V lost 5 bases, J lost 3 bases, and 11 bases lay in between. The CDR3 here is CASSRYLNYEQYF. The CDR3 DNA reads TGTGCCAGCAGTAGGTACTTAAACTACGAGCAGTACTTC.

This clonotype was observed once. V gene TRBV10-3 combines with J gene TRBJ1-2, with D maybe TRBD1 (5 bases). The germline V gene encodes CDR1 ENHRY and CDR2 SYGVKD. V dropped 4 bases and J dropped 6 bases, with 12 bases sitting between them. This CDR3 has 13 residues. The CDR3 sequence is CAISVGAGNGYTF. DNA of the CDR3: TGTGCCATCAGTGTAGGGGCAGGGAATGGCTACACCTTC.

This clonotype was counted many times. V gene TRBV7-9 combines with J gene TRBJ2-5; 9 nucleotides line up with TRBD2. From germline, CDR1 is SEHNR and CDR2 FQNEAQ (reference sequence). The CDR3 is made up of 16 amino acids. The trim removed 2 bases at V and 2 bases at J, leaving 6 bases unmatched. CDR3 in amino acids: CASSLSRGGIQETQYF. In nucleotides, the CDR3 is TGTGCCAGCAGCTTATCGCGGGGGGGTATACAAGAGACCCAGTACTTC.

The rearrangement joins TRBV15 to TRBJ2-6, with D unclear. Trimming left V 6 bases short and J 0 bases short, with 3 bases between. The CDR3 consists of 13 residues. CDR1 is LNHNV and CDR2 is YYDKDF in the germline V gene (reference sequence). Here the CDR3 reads CATRFSGANVLTF. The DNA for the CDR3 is TGTGCCACCAGGTTCTCTGGGGCCAACGTCCTGACTTTC.

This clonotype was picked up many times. The chain's CDR3 is CASSPGLAGGTRYEQYF. The CDR3 nucleotides read TGTGCCAGCAGTCCGGGACTAGCGGGGGGGACCCGATACGAGCAGTACTTC. The chain joins TRBV6-1 to TRBJ2-7; 16 bases match TRBD2. This CDR3 region has 17 residues. Germline V gene data show CDR1 as MNHNS and CDR2 as SASEGT. The junction had 8 bases not matched to a gene; V was cut back by 5 bases and J by 4 bases.

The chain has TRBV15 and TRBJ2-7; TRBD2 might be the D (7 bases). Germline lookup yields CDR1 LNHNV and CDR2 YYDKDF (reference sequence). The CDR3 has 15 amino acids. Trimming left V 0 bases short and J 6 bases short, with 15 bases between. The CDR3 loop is CATSRDSGGYVEQYF. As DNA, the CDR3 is TGTGCCACCAGCAGAGATTCGGGGGGCTACGTCGAGCAGTACTTC.

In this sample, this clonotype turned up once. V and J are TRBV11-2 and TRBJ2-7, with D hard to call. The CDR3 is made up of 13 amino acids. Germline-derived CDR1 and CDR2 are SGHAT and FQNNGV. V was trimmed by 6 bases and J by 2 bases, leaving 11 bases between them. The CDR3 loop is CASREANTYEQYF. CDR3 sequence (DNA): TGTGCCAGCAGAGAAGCCAATACCTACGAGCAGTACTTC.

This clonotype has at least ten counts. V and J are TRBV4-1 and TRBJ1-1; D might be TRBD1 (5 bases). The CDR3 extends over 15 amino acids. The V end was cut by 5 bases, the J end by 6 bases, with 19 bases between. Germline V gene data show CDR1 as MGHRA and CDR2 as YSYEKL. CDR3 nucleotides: TGCGCCAGCAGCATGGGCGGAAGGGGCGCCCCTGAAGCTTTCTTT. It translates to CASSMGGRGAPEAFF.

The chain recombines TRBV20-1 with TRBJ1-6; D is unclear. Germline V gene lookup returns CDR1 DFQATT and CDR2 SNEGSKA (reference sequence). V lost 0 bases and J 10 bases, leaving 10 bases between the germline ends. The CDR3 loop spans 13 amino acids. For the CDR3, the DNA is TGCAGTGCTAGAGATTCAGCTAGGTCACCCCTCCACTTT. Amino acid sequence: CSARDSARSPLHF.

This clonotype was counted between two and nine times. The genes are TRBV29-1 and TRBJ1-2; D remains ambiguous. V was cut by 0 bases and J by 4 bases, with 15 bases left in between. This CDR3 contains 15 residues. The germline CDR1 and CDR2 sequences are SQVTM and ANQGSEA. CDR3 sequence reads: CSVEERGSGVYGYTF. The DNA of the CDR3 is TGCAGCGTTGAAGAACGGGGTTCTGGGGTCTATGGCTACACCTTC. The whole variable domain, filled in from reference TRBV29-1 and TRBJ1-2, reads SAVISQKPSRDICQRGTSLTIQCQVDSQVTMMFWYRQQPGQSLTLIATANQGSEATYESGFVIDKFPISRPNLTFSTLTVSNMSPEDSSIYLCSVEERGSGVYGYTFGSGTRLTVV.

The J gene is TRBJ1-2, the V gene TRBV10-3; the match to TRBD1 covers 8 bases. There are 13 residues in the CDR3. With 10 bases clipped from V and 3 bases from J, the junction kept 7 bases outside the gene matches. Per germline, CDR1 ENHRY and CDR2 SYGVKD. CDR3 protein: CATTSDRDYGYTF. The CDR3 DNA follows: TGTGCCACCACCTCGGACAGGGACTATGGCTACACCTTC.

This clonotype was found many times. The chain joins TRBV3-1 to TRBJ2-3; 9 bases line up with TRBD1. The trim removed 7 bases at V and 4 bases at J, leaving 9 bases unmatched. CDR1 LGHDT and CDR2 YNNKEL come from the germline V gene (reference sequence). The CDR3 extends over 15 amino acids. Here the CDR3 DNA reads TGTGCCAGCAACGATGGGACAGGGTTCGCAGATACGCAGTATTTT. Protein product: CASNDGTGFADTQYF.

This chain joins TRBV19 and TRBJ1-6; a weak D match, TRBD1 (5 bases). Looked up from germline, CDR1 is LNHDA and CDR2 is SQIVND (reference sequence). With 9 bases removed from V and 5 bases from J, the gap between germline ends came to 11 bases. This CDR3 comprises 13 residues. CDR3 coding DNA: TGTGCCAGCGGGGACGGCGATAATTCACCCCTCCACTTT. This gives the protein CASGDGDNSPLHF.

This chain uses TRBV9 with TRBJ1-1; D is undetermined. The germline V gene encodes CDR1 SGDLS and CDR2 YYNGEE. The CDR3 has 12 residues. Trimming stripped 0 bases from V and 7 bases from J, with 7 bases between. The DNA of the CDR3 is TGTGCCAGCAGCGTAGGGCGGAATGAAGCTTTCTTT. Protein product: CASSVGRNEAFF. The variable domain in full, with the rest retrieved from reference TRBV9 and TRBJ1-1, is DSGVTQTPKHLITATGQRVTLRCSPRSGDLSVYWYQQSLDQGLQFLIQYYNGEERAKGNILERFSAQQFPDLHSELNLSSLELGDSALYFCASSVGRNEAFFGQGTRLTVV.

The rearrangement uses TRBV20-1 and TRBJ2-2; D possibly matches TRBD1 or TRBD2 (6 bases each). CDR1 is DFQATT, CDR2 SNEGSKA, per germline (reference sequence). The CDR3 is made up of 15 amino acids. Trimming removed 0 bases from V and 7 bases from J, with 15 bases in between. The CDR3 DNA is TGCAGTGCTAGAGATTCGTGGAAGGGGGGCGGGGAGCTGTTTTTT. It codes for CSARDSWKGGGELFF.